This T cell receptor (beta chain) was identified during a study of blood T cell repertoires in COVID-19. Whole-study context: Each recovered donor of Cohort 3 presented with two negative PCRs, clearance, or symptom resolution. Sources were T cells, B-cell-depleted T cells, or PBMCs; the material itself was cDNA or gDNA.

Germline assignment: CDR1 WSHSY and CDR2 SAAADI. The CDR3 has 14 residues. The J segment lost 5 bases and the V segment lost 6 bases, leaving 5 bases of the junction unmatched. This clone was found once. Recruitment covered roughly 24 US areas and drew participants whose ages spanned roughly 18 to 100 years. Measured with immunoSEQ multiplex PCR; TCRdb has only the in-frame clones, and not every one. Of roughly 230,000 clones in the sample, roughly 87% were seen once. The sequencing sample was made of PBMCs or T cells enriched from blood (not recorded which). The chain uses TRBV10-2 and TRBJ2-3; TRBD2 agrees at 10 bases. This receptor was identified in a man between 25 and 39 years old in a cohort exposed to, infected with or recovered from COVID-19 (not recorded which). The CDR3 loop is CASRGTSDLDTQYF. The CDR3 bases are TGCGCCAGCAGAGGGACTAGCGATCTAGATACGCAGTATTTT.